The T cell receptor (beta chain) described here comes from a study of T cell repertoires in cytomegalovirus infection. Study details: It can be stated that public TCR beta signatures indicated CMV infection as well as a matching HLA type.

A few counts support this clonotype. Its antigen remains unknown. General observations from the study: Cumulative public TCR beta family frequency identified CMV carriers with the relevant HLA. The ex vivo response showed dominance by HLA-C-restricted CMV-specific TCR beta clonotypes.

TCRdb re-called the reads with MiXCR, one entry per CDR3 protein. There are 150,000 to 200,000 distinct CDR3 sequences in the sample; roughly a fifth occur only once, and around 3.1% lies in the top ten. CDR1 and CDR2 from the germline V gene are DFQATT and SNEGSKA (reference sequence). This CDR3 has 15 residues. With 1 base removed from V and 8 bases from J, the gap between germline ends came to 18 bases. This TCR was recovered from a human donor in good health (CMV status not recorded). Some clones in this sample may be carry-over from other donors' samples. The sample was PBMCs. The V and J genes are TRBV20-1 and TRBJ2-1; D may be TRBD2 (7 bases). The DNA of the CDR3 is TGCAGTGCTAGAGGGGCGCGCGGGGGCTTACATGAGCAGTTCTTC. Encoded protein: CSARGARGGLHEQFF.